This entry features one TCR beta chain sequence. This sample was included in a study of blood T cell repertoires in COVID-19. Study-wide context: In each case, the material was cDNA or gDNA derived from T cells, B-cell-depleted T cells, or PBMCs.

Clones were read by immunoSEQ multiplex PCR, and TCRdb kept only the in-frame ones, dropping some. This sample has about 60,000 clones, with around 90% found just once. The receptor's source is a man aged 55-75 years with acute or convalescent COVID-19. Sequencing was done on a sample of peripheral blood.

The CDR3 spells CATSDPTGGGDEKLFF. The CDR3 DNA is TGTGCCACCAGTGACCCCACAGGGGGCGGGGATGAAAAACTGTTTTTT. The chain is built from TRBV24-1 and TRBJ1-4; 9 nucleotides match TRBD1. CDR1 and CDR2 from the germline V gene are KGHDR and SFDVKD. V lost 4 bases, J lost 6 bases, and 8 bases stayed unmatched. This CDR3 is built from 16 residues.